The TCR beta chain described here comes from a study of monozygotic twins with inflammatory bowel disease. Whole-study results and caveats: Healthy twins shared more clonotypes with others than IBD patients, most markedly active ones. TCRbeta diversity (inverse Simpson) was lower in IBD patients than in healthy co-twins.

The germline V gene has CDR1 SNHLY and CDR2 FYNNEI. CDR3 length: 14 residues. A word on this clonotype: Its specificity is not known.

Samples each yielded cDNA through eight separate reactions. TCRdb derives one entry per CDR3 protein from the 5' RACE reads, leaving out DNA. This table holds around 150,000 distinct CDR3 sequences. This clonotype was sampled from a human donor with ulcerative colitis or Crohn's disease, or a healthy co-twin of an affected twin (not recorded which). The chain is built from TRBV2 and TRBJ1-2; TCRdb returns TRBD1, unconfirmable since there is no DNA. Sequencing was done on a sample of blood. This chain's CDR3 is CASSEARTGFGYTF.